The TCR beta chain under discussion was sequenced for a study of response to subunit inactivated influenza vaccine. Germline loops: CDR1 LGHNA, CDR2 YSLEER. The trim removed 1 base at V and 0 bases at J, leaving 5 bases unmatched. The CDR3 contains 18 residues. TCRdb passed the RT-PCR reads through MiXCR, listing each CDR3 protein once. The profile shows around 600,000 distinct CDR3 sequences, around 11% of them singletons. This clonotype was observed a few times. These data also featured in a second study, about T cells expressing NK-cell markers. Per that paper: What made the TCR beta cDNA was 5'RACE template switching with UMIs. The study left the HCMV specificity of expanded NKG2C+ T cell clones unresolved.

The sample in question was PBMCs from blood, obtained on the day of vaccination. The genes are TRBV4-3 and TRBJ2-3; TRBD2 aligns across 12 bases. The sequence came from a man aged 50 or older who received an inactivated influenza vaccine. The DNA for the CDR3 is TGCGCCAGCAGCCAAGCTCCTAGCGGGAGGGCGAGCACAGATACGCAGTATTTT. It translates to CASSQAPSGRASTDTQYF.